The present T cell receptor beta chain was sequenced within a study of regulatory T cells in long-lasting Graves disease (dated by TCRdb to the early 2020s). Study-wide context: Antithyroid drugs had been taken for less than 3 months by newly diagnosed Graves' disease patients. This study used TCR sequencing and RNA sequencing of peripheral blood to compare persistent Graves' disease patients against newly diagnosed Graves' disease patients. The study took place in China and was registered as a clinical trial. A total of approximately 35 samples underwent TCR sequencing: about 13 from persistent and roughly 20 from newly diagnosed Graves' disease patients. Findings and caveats that apply to the study as a whole: Because the primary lesion, thyroid tissue, could not be accessed, the study looked at peripheral blood alone. Compared with newly diagnosed patients, persistent Graves' disease patients had lower TCR Shannon entropy and fewer highly expanded clones, which suggests clonal expansion. The authors acknowledged the small sample size as a limitation that may reduce accuracy. Sequencing and analysis were limited to the TCR beta chain. A larger number of public clonotypes was shared among persistent patients (under 3,000) than among newly diagnosed patients (around 870).

The time point label of this sample denotes: newly diagnosed GD, antithyroid drugs for less than 3 months. For both TCR sequencing and RNA sequencing, RNA was extracted from PBMCs in TRIzol. The diagnosis of Graves' disease was made according to American Thyroid Association guidelines. Recruitment of patients was carried out at an endocrinology department in Xi'an, China. Each patient gave approximately 10 milliliters of peripheral blood, collected in an EDTA anticoagulant tube. PBMCs were isolated by Ficoll Paque Plus density gradient separation without further T cell sorting. An Agilent 2100 Bioanalyzer and agarose gel were used to check RNA quality, while a NanoDrop 2000 measured RNA concentration. Library method: multiplex PCR. Sequencing was carried out with an Illumina HiSeq 4000. CDR3 regions were amplified by Arm-PCR with iRepertoire HTBI primers to construct TCR beta libraries. Gel purification was performed on PCR products prior to sequencing. On the study's bioinformatics: Gene usage analysis of CDR3 amino acid clonotypes relied on the 62 TRBV and about 15 TRBJ segments identified across samples. COPE and FqMerger were used to merge the filtered high-quality paired reads into contigs. Contigs were aligned with BLAST to IMGT TRBV, TRBD and TRBJ reference genes, and CDR3 was defined per IMGT. Any clonotype with a frequency above 0.1% was classified as a highly expanded clone. Shannon entropy served as the measure of repertoire diversity, while the Gini coefficient captured V-J evenness. A clonotype was considered public if more than one individual shared it. The public reads were quality trimmed at Q25 with fastp and then assembled into clones with MiXCR by TCRdb, keeping productive beta chains. CDR3 protein duplicates are merged, each entry listing the most common genes and DNA. TCRdb's processing, not the study's, gives the V and J calls here. The sample profile shows under 300,000 distinct CDR3 sequences; 20% of them were found once. Approximately 13% of the sample lies in the top ten.

Ten or more counts support this clonotype. The antigen it binds to is not known. No much larger clone exists at a distance of one base, and base qualities are not known. This specimen consisted of peripheral blood mononuclear cells (PBMCs), obtained at new diagnosis, from a patient treated with antithyroid drugs. The sequence was collected from a female donor with Graves disease.

The bases are TGTGCCAGCAGCCTGGAGGGGGTTTCCTACGAGCAGTACTTC. This codes for CASSLEGVSYEQYF. The chain is made from TRBV9 and TRBJ2-7; the D gene could be either TRBD1 or TRBD2, each agreeing at 6 bases. The germline V gene specifies SGDLS as CDR1 and YYNGEE as CDR2. Taken from cysteine to phenylalanine, the CDR3 has 14 residues. CDR3 DNA only is kept here, 42 bases in frame from base 1. V lost 4 bases and J lost 1 base; the stretch between them is 12 bases long. The full variable domain, completed from the reference TRBV9 and TRBJ2-7 proteins outside the CDR3, reads DSGVTQTPKHLITATGQRVTLRCSPRSGDLSVYWYQQSLDQGLQFLIQYYNGEERAKGNILERFSAQQFPDLHSELNLSSLELGDSALYFCASSLEGVSYEQYFGPGTRLTVT.